A single sample is the source of the 19 T cell receptor beta chains below, sequenced in a study of blood T cells in healthy people across ages. For the second PCR, which ran for roughly 7 to 11 cycles, a sample-barcoded 5' primer and a J-beta primer mix were used. TCRdb reprocessed the 5' RACE reads via MiXCR and lists one record per CDR3 protein. The repertoire holds hundreds of thousands of distinct CDR3 sequences, with around 21% as singletons. Sequencing was carried out using blood. The receptor source for this set is a man in his 70s in good health.

The CDR3 DNA reads as TGTGCCAGCAGTTCCTACAGGGAGGTCACTGAAGCTTTCTTT. As protein: CASSSYREVTEAFF. The V call is TRBV5-6, the J call TRBJ1-1; possible D gene TRBD1, 6 bases. Germline CDR1 SGHDT, CDR2 YYEEEE. CDR3 size: 14 residues. The ends were cut back, 5 bases at V and 4 bases at J, with 15 bases in the middle.

This clonotype was detected only a few times. The junction differs from germline at one of its ends, possibly a read error. V and J are TRBV7-7 and TRBJ2-1; D is possibly TRBD2 (6 bases). The CDR3 covers 18 residues. Germline-derived CDR1 and CDR2 are SSHAT and FNYEAQ (reference sequence). CDR3 DNA: TGTGCTAGCAGCCCACTAGTCTCGGCGGGATCTACCTACAATGAGCAGTTCTTC. It encodes CASSPLVSAGSTYNEQFF.

The chain employs TRBV28 and TRBJ2-5, with TRBD2 identical over 14 bases. Germline values: CDR1 MDHEN, CDR2 SYDVKM. V shed 5 bases and J 0 bases; nucleotides not matched to a gene: 8. This CDR3 region has 18 residues. The CDR3 sequence is CASSGTSGSLQDQETQYF. The CDR3 nucleotides read TGTGCCAGCAGTGGGACTAGCGGGAGTCTTCAGGACCAAGAGACCCAGTACTTC.

The rearrangement uses TRBV12-3 or TRBV12-4 and TRBJ2-7, with 7 bases lining up with TRBD1. This CDR3 has 15 residues. The junction had 2 bases not matched to a gene; V was cut back by 0 bases and J by 0 bases. In DNA form, the CDR3 reads TGTGCCAGCAGTTTAGCCAGGGGGATCTCCTACGAGCAGTACTTC. Protein: CASSLARGISYEQYF.

The chain employs TRBV6-5 and TRBJ2-3; the D is unclear. CDR3 length: 17 residues. Germline CDR1 reads MNHEY; CDR2 reads SVGAGI. V was trimmed by 2 bases and J by 3 bases, leaving 18 bases between them. In DNA, the CDR3 is TGTGCCAGCAGTTACACCGCGGACGGCGGTAGGACAGATACGCAGTATTTT. This sequence encodes CASSYTADGGRTDTQYF.

Note on this clonotype: The junction shows a germline mismatch at one end, possibly a read error. The chain links TRBV24-1 to TRBJ2-1, with 9 bases identical to TRBD2. The germline V gene has CDR1 KGHDR and CDR2 SFDVKD. CDR3 length: 17 amino acids. CDR3: CATSPTPIAGVYSEQFF. CDR3 DNA: TGTGCCACCAGCCCCACCCCCATAGCGGGGGTCTACAGTGAGCAGTTCTTC.

As to this clonotype: The junction departs from the called germline gene at one end, perhaps through a read error. V gene TRBV3-1 combines with J gene TRBJ2-1; TRBD2 is a possible D gene (6 bases). Germline lookup yields CDR1 LGHDT and CDR2 YNNKEL (reference sequence). The CDR3 spans 17 residues. The chain's CDR3 is CAGSQGLFRGSYNEQFF. CDR3 DNA sequence: TGTGCCGGCAGCCAAGGACTATTCCGGGGGTCCTACAATGAGCAGTTCTTC.

This sequence joins TRBV6-2 or TRBV6-3 and TRBJ1-2; TRBD1 might be the D (6 bases). This CDR3 contains 13 residues. Germline loops: CDR1 MNHEY, CDR2 SVGEGT. Trimming pared 4 bases from V and 8 bases from J, leaving 14 bases between. For the CDR3, the DNA is TGTGCCAGCAGTTTGGACAGAGCGGCGGGCTACACCTTC. This translates into CASSLDRAAGYTF.

V and J are TRBV20-1 and TRBJ2-5; 9 bases fit TRBD2. V gave up 6 bases and J gave up 6 bases; unmatched junction bases: 17. Germline CDR1 is DFQATT and CDR2 is SNEGSKA (reference sequence). CDR3 size: 16 residues. The CDR3 DNA follows: TGCAGTGCCAGGCCCGGGGTAGCGGGAGTGCAACAGACCCAGTACTTC. Translating it yields CSARPGVAGVQQTQYF.

This clonotype has a handful of counts. The J gene is TRBJ1-2, the V gene TRBV3-1; D ambiguous. The CDR3 extends over 16 amino acids. Germline assignment: CDR1 LGHDT and CDR2 YNNKEL (reference sequence). Trimming stripped 0 bases from V and 0 bases from J, with 11 bases between. This chain's CDR3 is CASSQDILRTNYGYTF. The CDR3 nucleotides read TGTGCCAGCAGCCAAGACATTCTGCGAACTAACTATGGCTACACCTTC.

The chain joins TRBV15 to TRBJ1-6, with TRBD1 as a possible D gene (5 bases). The CDR3 is 13 amino acids. V lost 8 bases, J lost 8 bases, and 13 bases lay in between. Germline lookup yields CDR1 LNHNV and CDR2 YYDKDF (reference sequence). The CDR3 bases are TGTGCCACCTCTACAGGTTTAGATTCACCCCTCCACTTT. This translates into CATSTGLDSPLHF.

This clonotype was seen a handful of times. The chain employs TRBV5-5 and TRBJ1-1, with 7 bases identical to TRBD1. The V segment lost 5 bases and the J segment 0 bases; nucleotides outside the gene matches: 7. The length of the CDR3 is 15 residues. Germline V gene sequence: CDR1 SGHKS, CDR2 YYEKEE (reference sequence). Written as DNA, the CDR3 is TGTGCCAGCAGACTGGACAGGTCCATGAACACTGAAGCTTTCTTT. Amino acids: CASRLDRSMNTEAFF.

The rearrangement joins TRBV9 to TRBJ2-6; possibly TRBD1 for D (6 bases). The CDR3 spans 15 residues. V lost 3 bases and J lost 2, with 9 bases in between. CDR1 and CDR2 from the germline V gene are SGDLS and YYNGEE. CDR3 sequence reads: CASSGQETGANVLTF. CDR3 sequence (DNA): TGTGCCAGCAGCGGACAGGAGACTGGGGCCAACGTCCTGACTTTC.

The chain employs TRBV6-6 and TRBJ2-2; the D gene is possibly TRBD2 (5 bases). The germline V gene has CDR1 MNHNY and CDR2 SVGAGI (reference sequence). The germline V and J ends were trimmed by 2 bases and 7 bases, with 11 bases remaining between them. The length of the CDR3 is 14 residues. CDR3 amino acids: CASSYPASGGELFF. The CDR3 bases are TGTGCCAGCAGTTACCCAGCGAGCGGCGGGGAGCTGTTTTTT.

The V and J genes are TRBV11-2 and TRBJ2-7; TRBD1 agrees at 8 bases. V dropped 5 bases and J dropped 9; count of bases not matched to a gene: 12. Germline V gives CDR1 SGHAT, CDR2 FQNNGV. The CDR3 covers 14 residues. CDR3 coding DNA: TGTGCCAGCAGCCCTCTCCAGGGGGCGAGTCTGCAGTACTTC. Its protein product is CASSPLQGASLQYF.

The CDR3, as DNA: TGCAGTGCTCCGCAGGGTGGAGGCTACACCTTC. Amino acids: CSAPQGGGYTF. The chain joins TRBV20-1 to TRBJ1-2, with D maybe TRBD1 (5 bases). Trimming removed 5 bases from V and 8 bases from J, with 12 bases in between. Germline CDR1 DFQATT, CDR2 SNEGSKA (reference sequence). This CDR3 comprises 11 residues.

This clonotype has more than one count but fewer than ten. Possible read error: a much larger clone is one base away. This rearrangement joins TRBV7-9 to TRBJ2-1, with D hard to call. The CDR3 has 12 residues. Trimming pared 3 bases from V and 4 bases from J, leaving 4 bases between. CDR1 is SEHNR, CDR2 FQNEAQ, per germline (reference sequence). This CDR3 is CASSFGYNEQFF. For the CDR3, the DNA is TGTGCCAGCAGCTTTGGGTACAATGAGCAGTTCTTC.

Many counts were recorded for this clonotype. The chain recombines TRBV29-1 with TRBJ2-3; D uncertain. V lost 3 bases and J 3 bases, leaving 7 bases between the germline ends. CDR3 length equals 12 residues. CDR1 and CDR2 from the germline V gene are SQVTM and ANQGSEA. The CDR3 region has the DNA TGCAGCGTTGAGGGTCCAACAGATACGCAGTATTTT. It yields the protein CSVEGPTDTQYF.

This clonotype was detected only a few times. The chain uses TRBV11-2 and TRBJ1-4, with 10 bases aligning to TRBD1. The CDR3 runs to 15 residues. Germline-derived CDR1 and CDR2 are SGHAT and FQNNGV. V gave up 8 bases and J gave up 7 bases; unmatched junction bases: 10. In nucleotides, the CDR3 is TGTGCCAGCCGGGACAGGGGTCGGAGTGGTGAAAAACTGTTTTTT. This codes for CASRDRGRSGEKLFF. The full variable domain, with the rest looked up from reference TRBV11-2 and TRBJ1-4, is EAGVAQSPRYKIIEKRQSVAFWCNPISGHATLYWYQQILGQGPKLLIQFQNNGVVDDSQLPKDRFSAERLKGVDSTLKIQPAKLEDSAVYLCASRDRGRSGEKLFFGSGTQLSVL.